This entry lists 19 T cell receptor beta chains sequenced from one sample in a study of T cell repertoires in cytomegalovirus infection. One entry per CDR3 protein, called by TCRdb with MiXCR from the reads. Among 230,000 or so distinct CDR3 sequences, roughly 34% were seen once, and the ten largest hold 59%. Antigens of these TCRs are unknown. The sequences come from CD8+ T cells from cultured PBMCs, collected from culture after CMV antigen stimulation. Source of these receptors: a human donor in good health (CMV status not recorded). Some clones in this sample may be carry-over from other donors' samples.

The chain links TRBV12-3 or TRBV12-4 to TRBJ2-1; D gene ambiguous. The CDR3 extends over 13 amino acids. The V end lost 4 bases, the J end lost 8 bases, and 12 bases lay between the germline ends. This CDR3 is CASSWTVGDEQFF. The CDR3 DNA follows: TGTGCCAGCAGTTGGACGGTTGGGGATGAGCAGTTCTTC.

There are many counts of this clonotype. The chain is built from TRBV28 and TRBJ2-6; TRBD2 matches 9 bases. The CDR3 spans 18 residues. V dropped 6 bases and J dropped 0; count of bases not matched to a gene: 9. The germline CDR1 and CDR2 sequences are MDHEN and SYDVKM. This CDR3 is CASSTPGLASSGANVLTF. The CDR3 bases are TGTGCCAGCAGCACTCCGGGACTAGCCAGCTCTGGGGCCAACGTCCTGACTTTC.

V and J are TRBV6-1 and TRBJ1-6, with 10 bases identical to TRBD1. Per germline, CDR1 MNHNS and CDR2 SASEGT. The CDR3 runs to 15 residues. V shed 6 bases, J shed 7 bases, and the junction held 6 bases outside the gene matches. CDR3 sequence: CASRPDRGRNSPLHF. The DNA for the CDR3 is TGTGCCAGCAGGCCTGACAGGGGGCGAAATTCACCCCTCCACTTT.

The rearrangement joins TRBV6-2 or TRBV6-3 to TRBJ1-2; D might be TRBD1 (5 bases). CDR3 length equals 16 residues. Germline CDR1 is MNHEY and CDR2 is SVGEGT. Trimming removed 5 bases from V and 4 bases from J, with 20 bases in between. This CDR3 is CASSRTRDLPVYGYTF. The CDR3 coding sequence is TGTGCCAGCAGTCGGACCAGGGATCTTCCCGTCTATGGCTACACCTTC.

CDR3 sequence (DNA): TGTGCCATCAGTGAGTCGAGTGGTCTAGCGGAGACTAATACGCAGTATTTT. It encodes CAISESSGLAETNTQYF. The chain links TRBV10-3 to TRBJ2-3; 7 bases are shared with TRBD2. Trimming removed 0 bases from V and 7 bases from J; junction bases left unmatched: 13. The CDR3 sequence is 17 residues long. Germline V CDR1 and CDR2: ENHRY, SYGVKD.

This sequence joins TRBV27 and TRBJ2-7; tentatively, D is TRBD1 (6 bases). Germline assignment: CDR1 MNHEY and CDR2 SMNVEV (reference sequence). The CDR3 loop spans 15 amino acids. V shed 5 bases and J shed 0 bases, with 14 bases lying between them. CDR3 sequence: CASSLVRQDSYEQYF. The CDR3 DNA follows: TGTGCCAGCAGTCTAGTGAGACAGGACTCCTACGAGCAGTACTTC.

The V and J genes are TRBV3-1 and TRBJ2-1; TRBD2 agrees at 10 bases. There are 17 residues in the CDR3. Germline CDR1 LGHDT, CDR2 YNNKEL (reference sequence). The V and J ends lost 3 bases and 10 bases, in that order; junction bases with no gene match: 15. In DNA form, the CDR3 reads TGTGCCAGCAGCCACCTCTTAAATCTAGCGGGAGTCATAGAGCAGTTCTTC. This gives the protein CASSHLLNLAGVIEQFF.

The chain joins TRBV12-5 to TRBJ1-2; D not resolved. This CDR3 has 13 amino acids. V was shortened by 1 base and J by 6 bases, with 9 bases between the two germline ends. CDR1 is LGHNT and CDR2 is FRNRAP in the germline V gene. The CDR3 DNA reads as TGTGCTAGTGGTTTGGCTCCCGGCGATGGCTACACCTTC. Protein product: CASGLAPGDGYTF.

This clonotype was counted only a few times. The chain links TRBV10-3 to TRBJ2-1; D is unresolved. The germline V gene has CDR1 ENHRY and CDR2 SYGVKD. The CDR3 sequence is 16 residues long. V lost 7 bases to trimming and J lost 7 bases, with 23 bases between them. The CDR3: CAITRRTSNLGNEQFF. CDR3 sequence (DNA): TGTGCCATCACCCGAAGGACGTCAAACCTGGGAAATGAGCAGTTCTTC.

This CDR3 is CASSKTGVTQETQYF. CDR3 DNA: TGTGCCAGCAGCAAGACAGGGGTGACCCAAGAGACCCAGTACTTC. The chain links TRBV27 to TRBJ2-5; 8 bases match TRBD1. Germline V gene data show CDR1 as MNHEY and CDR2 as SMNVEV (reference sequence). The CDR3 is 15 residues long. V shed 6 bases and J 1 base; nucleotides not matched to a gene: 7.

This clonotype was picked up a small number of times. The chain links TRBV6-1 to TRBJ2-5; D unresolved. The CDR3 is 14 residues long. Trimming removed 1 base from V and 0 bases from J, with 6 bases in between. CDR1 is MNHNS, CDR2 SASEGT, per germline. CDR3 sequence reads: CASSEGRYQETQYF. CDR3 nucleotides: TGTGCCAGCAGTGAAGGACGGTACCAAGAGACCCAGTACTTC.

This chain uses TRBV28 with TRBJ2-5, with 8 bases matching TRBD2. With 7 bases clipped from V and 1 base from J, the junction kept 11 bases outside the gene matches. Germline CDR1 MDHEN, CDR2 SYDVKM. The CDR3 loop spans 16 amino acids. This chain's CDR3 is CASKPAGEGFQETQYF. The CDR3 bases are TGTGCCAGCAAACCAGCGGGAGAGGGGTTCCAAGAGACCCAGTACTTC.

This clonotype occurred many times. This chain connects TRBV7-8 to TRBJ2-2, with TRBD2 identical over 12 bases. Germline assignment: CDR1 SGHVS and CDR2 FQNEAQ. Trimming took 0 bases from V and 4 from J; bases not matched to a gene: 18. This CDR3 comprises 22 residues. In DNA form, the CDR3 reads TGTGCCAGCAGCTTAGCGGGGGGGGAACCTGGGACTAGCGGGCGTGGCACCGGGGAGCTGTTTTTT. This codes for CASSLAGGEPGTSGRGTGELFF.

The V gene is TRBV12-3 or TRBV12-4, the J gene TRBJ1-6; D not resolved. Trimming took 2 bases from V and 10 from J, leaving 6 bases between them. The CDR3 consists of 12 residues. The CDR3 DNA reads TGTGCCAGCAGTTTAACGGGCTCACCCCTCCACTTT. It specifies CASSLTGSPLHF.

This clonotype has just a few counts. The CDR3 nucleotides are TGTGCCAGCAGCCCCGGCCAACAGGGGGCGGAGACCCAGTACTTC. Amino acid sequence: CASSPGQQGAETQYF. The chain joins TRBV7-6 to TRBJ2-5, with 9 nucleotides matching TRBD1. The ends lost 5 bases at V and 5 bases at J; junction bases unmatched: 9. Germline V CDR1 and CDR2: SGHVS, FNYEAQ. The CDR3 has 15 residues.

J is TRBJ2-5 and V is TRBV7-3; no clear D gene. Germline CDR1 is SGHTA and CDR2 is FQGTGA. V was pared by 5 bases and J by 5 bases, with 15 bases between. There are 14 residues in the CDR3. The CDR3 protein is CASSLFGYKETQYF. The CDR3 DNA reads TGTGCCAGCAGCCTATTTGGGTACAAGGAGACCCAGTACTTC. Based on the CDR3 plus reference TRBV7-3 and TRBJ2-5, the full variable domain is GAGVSQTPSNKVTEKGKYVELRCDPISGHTALYWYRQSLGQGPEFLIYFQGTGAADDSGLPNDRFFAVRPEGSVSTLKIQRTERGDSAVYLCASSLFGYKETQYFGPGTRLLVL.

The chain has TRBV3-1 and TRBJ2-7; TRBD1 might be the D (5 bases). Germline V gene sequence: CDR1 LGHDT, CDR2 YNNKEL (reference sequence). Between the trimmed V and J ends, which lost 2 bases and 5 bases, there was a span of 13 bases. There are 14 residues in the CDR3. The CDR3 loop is CASSQSRVLHEQYF. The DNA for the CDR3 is TGTGCCAGCAGCCAATCCAGGGTTCTCCACGAGCAGTACTTC.

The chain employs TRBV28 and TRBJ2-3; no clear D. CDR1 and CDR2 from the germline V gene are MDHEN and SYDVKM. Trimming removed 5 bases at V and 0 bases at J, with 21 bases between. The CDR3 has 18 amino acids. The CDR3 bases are TGTGCCAGCAGTACCGGGCCTTCCCATCTTTTTAGCACAGATACGCAGTATTTT. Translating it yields CASSTGPSHLFSTDTQYF.

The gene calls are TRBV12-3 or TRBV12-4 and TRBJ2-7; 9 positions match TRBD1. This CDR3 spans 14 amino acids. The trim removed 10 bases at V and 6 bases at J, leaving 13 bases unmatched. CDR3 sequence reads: CATHGGTGKGEQYF. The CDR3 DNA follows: TGTGCCACCCACGGAGGGACAGGGAAGGGCGAGCAGTACTTC.